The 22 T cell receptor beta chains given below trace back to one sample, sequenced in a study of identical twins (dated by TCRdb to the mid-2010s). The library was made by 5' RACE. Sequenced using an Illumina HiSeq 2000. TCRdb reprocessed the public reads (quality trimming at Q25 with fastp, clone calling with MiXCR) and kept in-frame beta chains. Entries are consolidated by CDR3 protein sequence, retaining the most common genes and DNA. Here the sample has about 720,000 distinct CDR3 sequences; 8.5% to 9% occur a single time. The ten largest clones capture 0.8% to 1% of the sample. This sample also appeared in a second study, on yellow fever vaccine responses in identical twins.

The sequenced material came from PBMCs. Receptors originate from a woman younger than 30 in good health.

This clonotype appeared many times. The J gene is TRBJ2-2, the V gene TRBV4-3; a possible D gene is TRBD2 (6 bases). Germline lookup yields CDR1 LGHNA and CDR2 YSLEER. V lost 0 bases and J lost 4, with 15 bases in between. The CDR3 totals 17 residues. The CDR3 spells CASSQELLAGPTGELFF. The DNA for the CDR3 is TGCGCCAGCAGCCAAGAACTGTTGGCGGGACCCACCGGGGAGCTGTTTTTT.

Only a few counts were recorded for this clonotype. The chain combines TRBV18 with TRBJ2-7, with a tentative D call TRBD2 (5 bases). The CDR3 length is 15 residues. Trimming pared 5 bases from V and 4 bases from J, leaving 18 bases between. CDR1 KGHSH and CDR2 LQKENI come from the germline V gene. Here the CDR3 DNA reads TGTGCCAGCTCAACGACCTTACCCGGGGTTTACGAGCAGTACTTC. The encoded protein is CASSTTLPGVYEQYF. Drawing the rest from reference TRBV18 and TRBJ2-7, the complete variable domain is NAGVMQNPRHLVRRRGQEARLRCSPMKGHSHVYWYRQLPEEGLKFMVYLQKENIIDESGMPKERFSAEFPKEGPSILRIQQVVRGDSAAYFCASSTTLPGVYEQYFGPGTRLTVT.

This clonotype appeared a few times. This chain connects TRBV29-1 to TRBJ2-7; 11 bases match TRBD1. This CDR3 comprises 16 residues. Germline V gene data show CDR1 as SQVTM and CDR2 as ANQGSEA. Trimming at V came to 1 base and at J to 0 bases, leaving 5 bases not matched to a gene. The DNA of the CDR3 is TGCAGCGTTGAAGGAGGGGGGACAGGGGGCTCCTACGAGCAGTACTTC. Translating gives CSVEGGGTGGSYEQYF.

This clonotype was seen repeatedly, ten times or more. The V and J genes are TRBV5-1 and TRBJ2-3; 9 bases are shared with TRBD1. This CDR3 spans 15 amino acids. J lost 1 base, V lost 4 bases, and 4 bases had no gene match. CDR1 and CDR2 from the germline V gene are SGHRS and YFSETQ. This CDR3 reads CASSPRTGGTDTQYF. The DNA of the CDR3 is TGCGCCAGCAGCCCCCGGACAGGGGGCACAGATACGCAGTATTTT.

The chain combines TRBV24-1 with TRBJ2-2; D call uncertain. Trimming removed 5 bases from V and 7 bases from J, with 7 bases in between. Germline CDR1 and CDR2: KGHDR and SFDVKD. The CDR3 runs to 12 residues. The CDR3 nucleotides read TGTGCCACCAGTGCATCCCACGGGGAGCTGTTTTTT. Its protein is CATSASHGELFF.

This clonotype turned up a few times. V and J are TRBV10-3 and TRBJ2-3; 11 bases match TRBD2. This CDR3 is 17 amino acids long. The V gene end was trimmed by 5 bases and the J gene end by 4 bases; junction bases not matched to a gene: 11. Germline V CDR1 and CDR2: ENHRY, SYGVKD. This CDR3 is CAISPLAGGVFADTQYF. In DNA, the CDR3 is TGTGCCATCAGTCCTCTAGCGGGGGGCGTTTTCGCAGATACGCAGTATTTT.

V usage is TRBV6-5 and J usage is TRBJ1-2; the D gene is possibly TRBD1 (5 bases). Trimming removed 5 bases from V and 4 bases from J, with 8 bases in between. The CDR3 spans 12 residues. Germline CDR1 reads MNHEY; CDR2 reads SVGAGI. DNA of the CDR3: TGTGCCAGCAGTCAGGGCCCCTATGGCTACACCTTC. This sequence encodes CASSQGPYGYTF.

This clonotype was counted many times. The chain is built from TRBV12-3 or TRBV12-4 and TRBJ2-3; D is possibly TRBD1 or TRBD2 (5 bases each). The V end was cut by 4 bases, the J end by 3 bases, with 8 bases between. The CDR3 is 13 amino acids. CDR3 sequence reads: CASSYGTTDTQYF. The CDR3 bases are TGTGCCAGCAGTTACGGGACGACAGATACGCAGTATTTT.

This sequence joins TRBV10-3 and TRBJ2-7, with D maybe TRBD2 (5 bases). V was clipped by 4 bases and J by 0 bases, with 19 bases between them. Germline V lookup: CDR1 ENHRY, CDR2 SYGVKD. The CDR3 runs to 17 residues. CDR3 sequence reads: CAISGSSHGADSYEQYF. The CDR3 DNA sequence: TGTGCCATCAGTGGGTCCTCCCATGGAGCGGACTCCTACGAGCAGTACTTC.

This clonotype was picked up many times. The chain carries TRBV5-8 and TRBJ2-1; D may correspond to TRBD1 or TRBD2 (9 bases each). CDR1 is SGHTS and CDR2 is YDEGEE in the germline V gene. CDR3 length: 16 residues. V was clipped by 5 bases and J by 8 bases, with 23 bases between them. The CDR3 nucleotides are TGTGCCAGCAGAACGGGACAGGGCGGGAGGGCCCATGAGCAGTTCTTC. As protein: CASRTGQGGRAHEQFF.

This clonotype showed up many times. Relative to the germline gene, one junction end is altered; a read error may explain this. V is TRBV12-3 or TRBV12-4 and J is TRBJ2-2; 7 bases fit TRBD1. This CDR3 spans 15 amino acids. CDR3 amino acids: CASILGGFGNGELFF. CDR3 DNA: TGTGCCAGCATTTTAGGGGGCTTCGGGAACGGGGAGCTGTTTTTT.

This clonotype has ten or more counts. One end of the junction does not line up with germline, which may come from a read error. The CDR3, as DNA: TGCAGCGTTGAAGGAAACAGTGAAGCTTTCTTT. It translates to CSVEGNSEAFF. The chain links TRBV29-1 to TRBJ1-1; D gene unclear. CDR1 and CDR2 from the germline V gene are SQVTM and ANQGSEA. The CDR3 contains 11 residues. Based on the CDR3 plus reference TRBV29-1 and TRBJ1-1, the full variable domain is SAVISQKPSRDICQRGTSLTIQCQVDSQVTMMFWYRQQPGQSLTLIATANQGSEATYESGFVIDKFPISRPNLTFSTLTVSNMSPEDSSIYLCSVEGNSEAFFGQGTRLTVV.

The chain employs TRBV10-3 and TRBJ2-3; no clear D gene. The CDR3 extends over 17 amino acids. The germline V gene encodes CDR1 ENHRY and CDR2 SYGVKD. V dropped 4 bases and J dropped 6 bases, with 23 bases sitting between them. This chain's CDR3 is CAISAGLTTTSGDTQYF. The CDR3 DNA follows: TGTGCCATCAGTGCTGGCCTCACGACCACCAGTGGGGATACGCAGTATTTT.

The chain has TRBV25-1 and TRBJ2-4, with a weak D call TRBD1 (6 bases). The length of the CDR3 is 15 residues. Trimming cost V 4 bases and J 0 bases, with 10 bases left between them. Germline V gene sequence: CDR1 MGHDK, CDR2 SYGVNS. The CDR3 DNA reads TGTGCCAGCAGTGGCAGGGGAAAAGCCAAAAACATTCAGTACTTC. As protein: CASSGRGKAKNIQYF.

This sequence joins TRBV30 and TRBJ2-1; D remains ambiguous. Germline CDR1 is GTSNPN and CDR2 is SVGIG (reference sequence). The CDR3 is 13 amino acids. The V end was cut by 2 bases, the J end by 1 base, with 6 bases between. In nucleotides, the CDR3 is TGTGCCTGGAGTTCAGAATCCTACAATGAGCAGTTCTTC. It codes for CAWSSESYNEQFF.

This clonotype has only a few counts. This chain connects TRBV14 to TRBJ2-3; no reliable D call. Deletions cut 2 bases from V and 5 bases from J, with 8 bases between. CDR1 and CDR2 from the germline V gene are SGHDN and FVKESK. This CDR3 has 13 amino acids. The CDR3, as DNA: TGTGCCAGCAGCCAAATAACTCAAGATACGCAGTATTTT. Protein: CASSQITQDTQYF.

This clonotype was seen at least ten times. The CDR3 nucleotides are TGTGCCAGCAGTCCCCCGGGTCGGACCTACAATGAGCAGTTCTTC. It specifies CASSPPGRTYNEQFF. The V gene is TRBV28, the J gene TRBJ2-1; D is uncertain. Per germline, CDR1 MDHEN and CDR2 SYDVKM. With 5 bases removed from V and 2 bases from J, the gap between germline ends came to 13 bases. This CDR3 is 15 amino acids long.

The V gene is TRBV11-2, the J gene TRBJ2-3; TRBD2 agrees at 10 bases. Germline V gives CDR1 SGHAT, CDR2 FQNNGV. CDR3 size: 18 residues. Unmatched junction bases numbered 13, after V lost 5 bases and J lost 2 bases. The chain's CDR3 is CASSPRRGLANNTDTQYF. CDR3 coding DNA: TGTGCCAGCAGCCCCCGGAGGGGACTAGCGAATAACACAGATACGCAGTATTTT.

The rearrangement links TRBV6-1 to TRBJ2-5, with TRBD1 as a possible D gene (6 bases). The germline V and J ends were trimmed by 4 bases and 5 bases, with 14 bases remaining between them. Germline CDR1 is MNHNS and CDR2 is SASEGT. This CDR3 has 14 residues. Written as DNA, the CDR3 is TGTGCCAGCAGTGGAGCAGGGGCAGGGGAGACCCAGTACTTC. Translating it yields CASSGAGAGETQYF.

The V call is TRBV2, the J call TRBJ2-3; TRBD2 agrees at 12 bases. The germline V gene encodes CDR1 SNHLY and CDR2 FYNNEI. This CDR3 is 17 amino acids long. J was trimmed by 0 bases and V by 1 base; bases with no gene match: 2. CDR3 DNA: TGTGCCAGCAGTGAAGGAGGGACTAGCGGGAGCACAGATACGCAGTATTTT. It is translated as CASSEGGTSGSTDTQYF.

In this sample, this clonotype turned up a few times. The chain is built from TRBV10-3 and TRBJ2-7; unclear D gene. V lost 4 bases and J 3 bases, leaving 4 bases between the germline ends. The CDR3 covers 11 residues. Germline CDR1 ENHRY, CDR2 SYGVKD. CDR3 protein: CAISGDYEQYF. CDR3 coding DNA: TGTGCCATCAGTGGGGACTACGAGCAGTACTTC.

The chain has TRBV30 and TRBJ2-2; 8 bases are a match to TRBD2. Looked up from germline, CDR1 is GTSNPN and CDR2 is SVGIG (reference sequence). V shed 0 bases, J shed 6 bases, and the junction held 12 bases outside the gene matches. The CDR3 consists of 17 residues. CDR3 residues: CAWSVKTGTRYAGELFF. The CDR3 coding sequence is TGTGCCTGGAGTGTTAAAACCGGGACTAGATACGCCGGGGAGCTGTTTTTT.